A selection of T cell receptor beta chains follows, all from one sample in a study of cytomegalovirus exposure and HLA in healthy donors. Clones were read by immunoSEQ multiplex PCR, and TCRdb kept only the in-frame ones, dropping some. The profile covers 95,000 to 150,000 clones, with more than 60% appearing a single time and about 12% taken by the ten largest. Sequencing used PBMCs. The source of these receptors is a woman in her sixties or seventies in good health and CMV-seropositive. The CDR3 runs from the conserved cysteine through the conserved F or W. Fields, in order: V gene, D gene, J gene, clone size, CDR3 DNA, CDR3 protein. A D gene is named only where the DNA matches it firmly. Clone sizes are given selectively: once, few, many, or a class where the clone is expanded.

TRBV6-1	.	TRBJ2-7	.	TGTGCCAGCAGTGTAACCGAAGTTTACACCAACTACGAGCAGTACTTC	CASSVTEVYTNYEQYF
TRBV6-5	TRBD1	TRBJ1-2	few	TGTGCCAGCAGTTACTTTGGACAGGGAGCCGGCTACACCTTC	CASSYFGQGAGYTF
TRBV11-2	TRBD2	TRBJ2-7	.	TGTGCCAGCAGCTTAGATGCGGGAGTACTCCCCGCCGAGCAGTACTTC	CASSLDAGVLPAEQYF
TRBV7-6	TRBD1	TRBJ1-4	.	TGTGCCAGCAGCTTAGGACAGGGCGCAACTAATGAAAAACTGTTTTTT	CASSLGQGATNEKLFF
TRBV2	.	TRBJ2-7	.	TGTGCCAGCAGTGAATTAAACTACGAGCAGTACTTC	CASSELNYEQYF
TRBV19	TRBD2	TRBJ2-1	.	TGTGCCAGCGCCTTAACCGGGACTAGCGGGTACAATGAGCAGTTCTTC	CASALTGTSGYNEQFF
TRBV4-3	TRBD2	TRBJ2-1	.	TGCGCCAGCAGCCTGGACTATAGCGGGAGTAACAATGAGCAGTTCTTC	CASSLDYSGSNNEQFF
TRBV19	.	TRBJ1-5	.	TGTGCCAGTAGCCCGGGACAAGTAAAAGGTCAGCCCCAGCATTTT	CASSPGQVKGQPQHF
TRBV29-1	TRBD1	TRBJ1-2	.	TGCAGCGTTGAAAGGGACAGGGGATTCGGCTACACCTTC	CSVERDRGFGYTF
TRBV10-1	.	TRBJ1-5	once	TGCGCCACCACCAAGCCGGGACATTTCAATCAGCCCCAGCATTTT	CATTKPGHFNQPQHF
TRBV5-1	.	TRBJ1-4	.	TGCGCCAGCAGCTTGGGTGGACAGAGGGTAAAACTGTTTTTT	CASSLGGQRVKLFF
TRBV5-8	.	TRBJ2-7	.	TGTGCCAGCAGCTTAACAGGGACAAGGGCGGACGAGCAGTACTTC	CASSLTGTRADEQYF
TRBV5-1	TRBD1	TRBJ1-2	.	TGCGCCAGCAGCTGGGGGACAGGGAAAGGTGGCTACACCTTC	CASSWGTGKGGYTF
TRBV4-2	.	TRBJ2-7	.	TGTGCCAGCAGCCAAGGATGGCAGGCTCTAAAGGGGGCCTACGAGCAGTACTTC	CASSQGWQALKGAYEQYF
TRBV4-2	TRBD1	TRBJ1-6	.	TGTGCCAGCAGCCAAGCGATAGGGCGACAGGGTGGGGATTCACCCCTCCACTTT	CASSQAIGRQGGDSPLHF
TRBV25-1	.	TRBJ2-1	.	TGTGCCAGCAGTTTAAGCGGCTCCTACAATGAGCAGTTCTTC	CASSLSGSYNEQFF
TRBV7-6	TRBD2	TRBJ2-5	.	TGTGCCAGCAGCTTAGGTGCGGGAGGGGTTACTGAGACCCAGTACTTC	CASSLGAGGVTETQYF
TRBV7-2	.	TRBJ1-1	.	TGTGCCAGCAGCTTCGCCCTCCAGGGTTCCACTGAAGCTTTCTTT	CASSFALQGSTEAFF
TRBV6-1	.	TRBJ1-1	once	TGTGCCAGCAGCCTAGGGGGTTTTAACACTGAAGCTTTCTTT	CASSLGGFNTEAFF
TRBV7-3	TRBD1	TRBJ1-6	.	TGTGCCAGCAGCTCCCAGGGGGGAAACAATAATTCACCCCCCCACTTT	CASSSQGGNNNSPPHF
TRBV7-8	TRBD1	TRBJ2-3	.	TGTGCCAGCAGCCCCGGACAGGGATTGGATACGCAGTATTTT	CASSPGQGLDTQYF
TRBV5-1	TRBD2	TRBJ2-1	.	TGCGCCAGCAGCTTGGCATGGACTAGCGGCCCCCTCCGGGAGCAGTTCTTC	CASSLAWTSGPLREQFF
TRBV9	.	TRBJ1-6	.	TGTGCCAGCAGCGCCCTGACATACGGGGATTCACCCCTCCACTTT	CASSALTYGDSPLHF
TRBV12-5	.	TRBJ2-3	once	TGTGCTAGTGGTTCTACTTGGGATACGCAGTATTTT	CASGSTWDTQYF
TRBV6-5	TRBD1	TRBJ2-7	.	TGTGCCAGCAGTTACTCGTTACAGGGGGCATACGAGCAGTACTTC	CASSYSLQGAYEQYF
TRBV27	.	TRBJ1-3	.	TGTGCCAGCAGTTTATCTGAGGGAGCCGGAAACACCATATATTTT	CASSLSEGAGNTIYF
TRBV11-3	TRBD2	TRBJ2-5	few	TGTGCCAGCAGCTTATCGGGGGGTCAAGGGGCGGAAGAGACCCAGTACTTC	CASSLSGGQGAEETQYF
TRBV2	TRBD1	TRBJ1-4	.	TGTGCCAGCAGCCCGACAGGGCGGAATGAAAAACTGTTTTTT	CASSPTGRNEKLFF
TRBV5-3	TRBD1	TRBJ1-1	.	TGTGCCAGAAGCTCTTCCGGGACAGGGGAGAGTATAGGCACGAACACTGAAGCTTTCTTT	CARSSSGTGESIGTNTEAFF
TRBV28	TRBD1	TRBJ1-2	.	TGTGCCAGCAGTCCTCCGGACAGGTCCTATGGTTACACCTTC	CASSPPDRSYGYTF
TRBV4-3	.	TRBJ2-6	.	TGCGCCAGCAGCCCACAGCCCTCTGGGGCCAACGTCCTGACTTTC	CASSPQPSGANVLTF
TRBV11-2	.	TRBJ2-7	once	TGTGCCAGCAGCTTTCGGGTCGAGCAGTACTTC	CASSFRVEQYF
TRBV10-3	.	TRBJ2-7	few	TGTGCCATAAAGACAGGTGTTATGAGCTCCTACGAGCAGTACTTC	CAIKTGVMSSYEQYF
TRBV2	TRBD1	TRBJ1-3	.	TGTGCCAGCAGTCGGGGTAGGGGGCACGGAAACACCATATATTTT	CASSRGRGHGNTIYF
TRBV11-1	.	TRBJ2-7	.	TGTGCCAGCAGCTTAGGAGAGGCCGGAGCCTACGAGCAGTACTTC	CASSLGEAGAYEQYF
TRBV18	.	TRBJ2-3	.	TGTGCCAGCTCACCGGTCAGGGCTACAGATACGCAGTATTTT	CASSPVRATDTQYF
TRBV5-4	TRBD1	TRBJ2-6	.	TGTGCCAGCAGCCGAGAAAGGGGGCGAACCCCATCTGGGGCCAACGTCCTGACTTTC	CASSRERGRTPSGANVLTF
TRBV25-1	TRBD1	TRBJ2-1	.	TGTGCCAGCAGTGATTCCGGGACAGGGGCCTACAATGAGCAGTTCTTC	CASSDSGTGAYNEQFF
TRBV6-5	TRBD2	TRBJ2-7	.	TGTGCCAGCAGGATCAGCGGGGGGAACCTCTACGAGCAGTACTTC	CASRISGGNLYEQYF
TRBV28	TRBD1	TRBJ1-5	.	TGTGCCAGCAGTTTTCGAAGGGGGCAACAGCCCCAGCATTTT	CASSFRRGQQPQHF
TRBV5-1	.	TRBJ2-1	.	TGCGCCAGCAGCTTGCAGGGTCAGCGCGTCGATGAGCAGTTCTTC	CASSLQGQRVDEQFF
TRBV4-2	TRBD2	TRBJ2-3	.	TGTGCCAGCAGCCAACAGACTAGCGGGGTCGCAGATACGCAGTATTTT	CASSQQTSGVADTQYF
TRBV15	TRBD1	TRBJ1-5	once	TGTGCCACCAGCAGAGTTGACAGGGCGGGCAATCAGCCCCAGCATTTT	CATSRVDRAGNQPQHF
TRBV4-3	.	TRBJ1-5	.	TGCGCCAGCAGCCAAGATGCAGGGGCGAACAATCAGCCCCAGCATTTT	CASSQDAGANNQPQHF
TRBV7-8	TRBD2	TRBJ2-1	.	TGTGCCAGCAGCCGAGGGACTAACCGTGGAAATGAGCAGTTCTTC	CASSRGTNRGNEQFF
TRBV7-2	TRBD2	TRBJ2-7	.	TGTGCCAGCAGCTCGGGACTAGCGAGCTCCTACGAGCAGTACTTC	CASSSGLASSYEQYF
TRBV18	TRBD2	TRBJ2-1	.	TGTGCCAGCTCACCACCGCGGGGGAGCTCCTACAATGAGCAGTTCTTC	CASSPPRGSSYNEQFF
TRBV7-3	.	TRBJ2-3	few	TGTGCCAGCAGCTTATCCCCAACAGATACGCAGTATTTT	CASSLSPTDTQYF
TRBV5-8	.	TRBJ2-1	.	TGTGCCAGCAGCTTGGAGACACAGGCGCCAAGGGATGAGCAGTTCTTC	CASSLETQAPRDEQFF
TRBV19	.	TRBJ1-1	.	TGTGCCAGTAGCCTCCCCCGTGGGCTGGGCACTGAAGCTTTCTTT	CASSLPRGLGTEAFF
TRBV7-3	.	TRBJ2-5	.	TGTGCCAGCAGCCCCTGGGGGGGGGCCCAAGAGACCCAGTACTTC	CASSPWGGAQETQYF
TRBV11-2	.	TRBJ1-6	.	TGTGCCAGCAGCTTATCGAGAGACTATAATTCACCCCTCCACTTT	CASSLSRDYNSPLHF
TRBV5-6	.	TRBJ2-5	.	TGTGCCAGCAGCTCTGACGTCTCCAGCGGTAGGCAAGAGACCCAGTACTTC	CASSSDVSSGRQETQYF
TRBV7-2	TRBD2	TRBJ2-3	.	TGTGCCAGCAGCCGAATAGCGGGAGGAGATACGCAGTATTTT	CASSRIAGGDTQYF
TRBV5-1	TRBD2	TRBJ2-7	.	TGCGCCAGCAGTAAAGGGAGGGAGGGCTACGAGCAGTACTTC	CASSKGREGYEQYF